The clone carrying this T cell receptor beta chain was seen repeatedly, ten times or more. This sample was included in a study of neurological immune-mediated disorders. Time point denoted: longitudinal time-point 1 (baseline). Healthy control samples came from blood bank volunteers in Maryland, USA. Unsorted libraries were generated from 2 million PBMCs held at -80 degrees C. A 10-nucleotide random UMI tagged transcripts in template-switch 5'RACE cDNA synthesis. Whenever a sequencing run was performed, it yielded over 190 million TCR-beta sequences from 15-18 subjects. TCRdb re-derived calls from the 5' RACE reads in MiXCR, one entry per CDR3 protein. Counted here are tens of thousands of distinct CDR3 sequences, roughly a tenth occurring once; the ten biggest clones make up roughly a tenth. The germline CDR1 and CDR2 sequences are MDHEN and SYDVKM. J was trimmed by 1 base and V by 4 bases; bases with no gene match: 6. The CDR3 contains 15 residues.

J is TRBJ2-5 and V is TRBV28; 7 nucleotides line up with TRBD2. The TCR sequence derives from a man aged 25-45 years in good health. Sample: PBMCs. CDR3 residues: CASSSSASGQETQYF. The CDR3 nucleotides read TGTGCCAGCAGTTCCTCGGCTAGCGGCCAAGAGACCCAGTACTTC. The full variable domain, completed using reference TRBV28 and TRBJ2-5, is DVKVTQSSRYLVKRTGEKVFLECVQDMDHENMFWYRQDPGLGLRLIYFSYDVKMKEKGDIPEGYSVSREKKERFSLILESASTNQTSMYLCASSSSASGQETQYFGPGTRLLVL.